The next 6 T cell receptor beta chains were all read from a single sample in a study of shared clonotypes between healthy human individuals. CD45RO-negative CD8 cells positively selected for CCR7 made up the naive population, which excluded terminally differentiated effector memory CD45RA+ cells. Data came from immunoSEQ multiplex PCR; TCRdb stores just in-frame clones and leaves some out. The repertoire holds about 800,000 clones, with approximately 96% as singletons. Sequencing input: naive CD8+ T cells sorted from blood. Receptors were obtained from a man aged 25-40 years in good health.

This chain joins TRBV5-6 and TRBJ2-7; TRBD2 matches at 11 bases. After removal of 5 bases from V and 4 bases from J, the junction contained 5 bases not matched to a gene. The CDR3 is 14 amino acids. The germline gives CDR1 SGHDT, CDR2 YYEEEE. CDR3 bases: TGTGCCAGCAGTACGGGACTAGCGGCTTACGAGCAGTACTTC. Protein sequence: CASSTGLAAYEQYF.

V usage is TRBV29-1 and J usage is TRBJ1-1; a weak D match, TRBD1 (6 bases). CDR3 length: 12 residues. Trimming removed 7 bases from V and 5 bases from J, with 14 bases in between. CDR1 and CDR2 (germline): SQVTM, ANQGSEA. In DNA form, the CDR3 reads TGCAGCGGAACAGGGAGCGGGACTGAAGCTTTCTTT. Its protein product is CSGTGSGTEAFF.

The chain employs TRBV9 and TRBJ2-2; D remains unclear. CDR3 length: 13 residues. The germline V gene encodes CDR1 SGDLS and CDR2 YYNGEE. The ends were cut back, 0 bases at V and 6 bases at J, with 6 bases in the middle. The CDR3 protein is CASSVVPPGELFF. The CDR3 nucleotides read TGTGCCAGCAGCGTAGTCCCCCCCGGGGAGCTGTTTTTT. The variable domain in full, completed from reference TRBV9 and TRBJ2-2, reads DSGVTQTPKHLITATGQRVTLRCSPRSGDLSVYWYQQSLDQGLQFLIQYYNGEERAKGNILERFSAQQFPDLHSELNLSSLELGDSALYFCASSVVPPGELFFGEGSRLTVL.

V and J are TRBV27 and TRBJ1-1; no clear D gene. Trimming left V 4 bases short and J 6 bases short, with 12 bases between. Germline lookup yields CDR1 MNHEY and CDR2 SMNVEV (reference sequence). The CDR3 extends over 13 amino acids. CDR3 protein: CASSSSLVSEAFF. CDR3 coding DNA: TGTGCCAGCAGTTCATCCCTAGTCTCTGAAGCTTTCTTT.

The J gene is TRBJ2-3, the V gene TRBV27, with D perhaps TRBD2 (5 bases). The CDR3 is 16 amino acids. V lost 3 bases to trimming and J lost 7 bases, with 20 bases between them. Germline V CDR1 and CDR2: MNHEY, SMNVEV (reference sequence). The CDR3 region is CASSFSASQLFNTQYF. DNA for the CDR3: TGTGCCAGCAGTTTCTCGGCTAGCCAGCTTTTTAATACGCAGTATTTT.

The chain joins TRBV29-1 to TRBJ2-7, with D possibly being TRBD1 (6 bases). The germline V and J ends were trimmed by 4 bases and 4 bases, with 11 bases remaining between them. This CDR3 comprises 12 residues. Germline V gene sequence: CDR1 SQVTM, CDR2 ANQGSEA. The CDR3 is CSVVFRGYEQYF. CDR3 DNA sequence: TGCAGCGTTGTCTTCAGGGGATACGAGCAGTACTTC.